This T cell receptor (beta chain) was sequenced for a study of cytomegalovirus exposure and HLA in healthy donors. Whole-study context: For the approximately 400 genotyped donors, approximately 83% fell within the Caucasian-associated ancestry cluster.

General study points: An assumption of roughly uniform sequencing depth across donors underlay the presence/absence analyses. Cytomegalovirus association was listed for around 170 TCR beta chains.

The CDR3 is 17 residues long. J was trimmed by 2 bases and V by 3 bases; bases with no gene match: 10. CDR1 and CDR2 from the germline V gene are MGHRA and YSYEKL. This clone was counted a few times. Its antigen remains unidentified. Vbeta (60) and Jbeta (13) primers were used in the PCR. TCRdb's copy holds only in-frame clones and misses some; the assay was immunoSEQ multiplex PCR. The sample holds about 33,000 clones, about half seen once. This TCR derives from a woman aged 40 to 50 in good health and CMV-seropositive. Sequenced material: PBMCs. The chain combines TRBV4-1 with TRBJ1-3; TRBD1 matches 7 bases. CDR3 sequence: CASSQTQGIGAGNTIYF. CDR3 nucleotide sequence: TGCGCCAGCAGCCAGACACAGGGGATAGGCGCTGGAAACACCATATATTTT.